This passage covers 27 T cell receptor beta chains from one sample sequenced in a study of CD8 T cells in ankylosing spondylitis. MiXCR was run by TCRdb on the 5' RACE reads, yielding one entry per CDR3 protein. Among 300,000 to 350,000 distinct CDR3 sequences listed, around 21% were seen once. Sequencing used blood, either unsorted or a sorted T cell fraction (not recorded which). The receptors originated from a female donor with ankylosing spondylitis or in good health (not recorded which).

In this sample, this clonotype turned up a few times. The chain has TRBV7-9 and TRBJ2-1; 9 bases fit TRBD2. CDR1 is SEHNR, CDR2 FQNEAQ, per germline (reference sequence). Trimming took 5 bases from V and 8 from J; bases not matched to a gene: 13. This CDR3 is 16 amino acids long. CDR3 DNA: TGTGCCAGCAGCCCGAGGGGGACTAGCCCCTGGGATGAGCAGTTCTTC. As protein: CASSPRGTSPWDEQFF.

This clonotype has only a few counts. The chain combines TRBV7-3 with TRBJ1-1, with a possible D match to TRBD1 (5 bases). The CDR3 covers 13 residues. The germline V gene has CDR1 SGHTA and CDR2 FQGTGA. Trimming took 5 bases from V and 0 from J, leaving 7 bases between them. The CDR3 sequence is CASSAQVNTEAFF. Here the CDR3 DNA reads TGTGCCAGCAGCGCACAGGTGAACACTGAAGCTTTCTTT.

The rearrangement links TRBV6-1 to TRBJ2-1, with a tentative D call TRBD2 (5 bases). The V and J ends lost 6 bases and 3 bases respectively, with 15 bases between them. This CDR3 has 15 amino acids. CDR1 MNHNS and CDR2 SASEGT come from the germline V gene. CDR3 sequence reads: CASSPGRDRYNEQFF. In DNA, the CDR3 is TGTGCCAGCAGCCCGGGAAGGGATCGCTACAATGAGCAGTTCTTC.

This clonotype was observed a few times. This chain connects TRBV27 to TRBJ2-7; D is possibly TRBD1 or TRBD2 (6 bases each). The ends were cut back, 8 bases at V and 3 bases at J, with 17 bases in the middle. The CDR3 is 14 residues long. In germline, CDR1 is MNHEY, CDR2 SMNVEV (reference sequence). CDR3 protein: CASGRAAGHYEQYF. The CDR3 bases are TGTGCCAGCGGCCGGGCTGCGGGACACTACGAGCAGTACTTC.

The rearrangement uses TRBV7-2 and TRBJ2-1, with 7 bases lining up with TRBD2. This CDR3 spans 17 amino acids. V lost 4 bases to trimming and J lost 0 bases; unmatched junction nucleotides: 9. From germline, CDR1 is SGHTA and CDR2 FQGNSA. CDR3 nucleotide sequence: TGTGCCAGCAGCTCCCCTGAACTAGCGAGCTCCTACAATGAGCAGTTCTTC. Its translation: CASSSPELASSYNEQFF.

This clonotype was seen a handful of times. The chain uses TRBV6-1 and TRBJ2-1; 7 bases are a match to TRBD1. Germline V gene data show CDR1 as MNHNS and CDR2 as SASEGT. CDR3 length: 14 residues. The CDR3 DNA reads TGTGCAACCCGCCGGGACAGTTCCTACAATGAGCAGTTCTTC. Amino acid sequence: CATRRDSSYNEQFF.

The rearrangement uses TRBV7-7 and TRBJ2-1; D ambiguous. The CDR3 spans 14 residues. V lost 1 base and J 8 bases, leaving 12 bases between the germline ends. CDR1 and CDR2 from the germline V gene are SSHAT and FNYEAQ (reference sequence). This chain's CDR3 is CASSLGASAHEQFF. CDR3 in DNA: TGTGCCAGCAGCTTAGGGGCCAGCGCGCATGAGCAGTTCTTC.

This clonotype has a count of ten or more. V is TRBV29-1 and J is TRBJ2-2; D is undetermined. Trimming removed 3 bases from V and 2 bases from J, with 7 bases in between. Germline V gene lookup returns CDR1 SQVTM and CDR2 ANQGSEA. This CDR3 region has 13 residues. The DNA of the CDR3 is TGCAGCGTTGATCACTCAAACACCGGGGAGCTGTTTTTT. Protein product: CSVDHSNTGELFF.

This clonotype was found a few times. This rearrangement joins TRBV14 to TRBJ2-6; D gene ambiguous. Per the germline V gene, CDR1 is SGHDN and CDR2 is FVKESK. This CDR3 is 14 amino acids long. With 10 bases removed from V and 0 bases from J, the gap between germline ends came to 10 bases. The CDR3, as DNA: TGTGCCACCGTCAGCAGCTCTGGGGCCAACGTCCTGACTTTC. Its translation is CATVSSSGANVLTF.

This clonotype appeared many times. The rearrangement joins TRBV7-2 to TRBJ2-1; D not certain. The CDR3 is 14 residues long. The V end was cut by 1 base, the J end by 5 bases, with 9 bases between. Germline CDR1 and CDR2: SGHTA and FQGNSA. The CDR3 loop reads CASSLVYRDNEQFF. In DNA form, the CDR3 reads TGTGCCAGCAGCTTAGTCTACCGGGACAATGAGCAGTTCTTC.

In its sample, this clonotype was seen a few times. This chain uses TRBV6-1 with TRBJ2-7; D remains ambiguous. The CDR3 length is 14 residues. V shed 6 bases and J shed 4 bases, with 16 bases lying between them. Germline V gene data show CDR1 as MNHNS and CDR2 as SASEGT. Written as DNA, the CDR3 is TGTGCCAGCAGCCGAGGAGAAGGTCGGTACGAGCAGTACTTC. Amino acid sequence: CASSRGEGRYEQYF.

This clonotype was recorded a few times. The chain recombines TRBV30 with TRBJ1-4, with D maybe TRBD1 (5 bases). The V end was cut by 2 bases, the J end by 0 bases, with 19 bases between. Germline V CDR1 and CDR2: GTSNPN, SVGIG (reference sequence). The CDR3 consists of 18 residues. The CDR3 nucleotides read TGTGCCTGGAGTCGTCAGGGACCCAAGACCGCAACTAATGAAAAACTGTTTTTT. It specifies CAWSRQGPKTATNEKLFF. Looking up the rest from reference TRBV30 and TRBJ1-4 gives the full variable domain: SQTIHQWPATLVQPVGSPLSLECTVEGTSNPNLYWYRQAAGRGLQLLFYSVGIGQISSEVPQNLSASRPQDRQFILSSKKLLLSDSGFYLCAWSRQGPKTATNEKLFFGSGTQLSVL.

The rearrangement joins TRBV27 to TRBJ2-1; D call uncertain. Germline CDR1 and CDR2: MNHEY and SMNVEV (reference sequence). V gave up 5 bases and J gave up 0 bases, with 11 bases separating them. CDR3 size: 15 residues. CDR3: CASSRALSSYNEQFF. The CDR3 region has the DNA TGTGCCAGCAGTAGGGCGTTAAGCTCCTACAATGAGCAGTTCTTC.

This clonotype occurred a few times. The chain couples TRBV12-3 or TRBV12-4 to TRBJ1-2; D is perhaps TRBD1 (6 bases). The V gene lost 6 bases and the J gene lost 4 bases, with 9 bases spanning the gap. The CDR3 sequence is 12 residues long. CDR3 bases: TGTGCCAGCAGGGGAGGGGGCTATGGCTACACCTTC. This gives the protein CASRGGGYGYTF.

This clonotype was observed many times. This chain uses TRBV7-9 with TRBJ2-3; the D gene is possibly TRBD2 (6 bases). The CDR3 sequence is 14 residues long. CDR1 is SEHNR, CDR2 FQNEAQ, per germline (reference sequence). V shed 3 bases and J shed 4 bases, with 11 bases lying between them. As DNA, the CDR3 is TGTGCCAGCAGCTTGGCTAGCGACGCAGATACGCAGTATTTT. Protein: CASSLASDADTQYF.

The sample holds a few counts of this clonotype. The J gene is TRBJ2-1, the V gene TRBV11-2, with D perhaps assigned TRBD1 or TRBD2 (5 bases each). The V and J ends lost 4 bases and 10 bases respectively, with 14 bases between them. CDR1 is SGHAT and CDR2 is FQNNGV in the germline V gene. The CDR3 is 13 amino acids. The CDR3 region has the DNA TGTGCCAGCAGCTCCAACCCTGGGACGGAGCAGTTCTTC. Translated, it gives CASSSNPGTEQFF.

The chain recombines TRBV11-1 with TRBJ2-2; D is unclear. The V end was cut by 0 bases, the J end by 1 base, with 9 bases between. CDR1 and CDR2 (germline): SGHAT, FQDESV (reference sequence). The CDR3 has 16 residues. The CDR3 sequence: CASSLASSGNTGELFF. CDR3 in DNA: TGTGCCAGCAGCTTAGCGTCGTCAGGGAACACCGGGGAGCTGTTTTTT.

The chain combines TRBV5-1 with TRBJ2-2; 10 bases agree with TRBD2. Germline CDR1 is SGHRS and CDR2 is YFSETQ. The V gene end was trimmed by 4 bases and the J gene end by 5 bases; junction bases not matched to a gene: 8. This CDR3 has 16 amino acids. CDR3 bases: TGCGCCAGCAGCCCCCCTCTAGCGGGAGAGACCGGGGAGCTGTTTTTT. Translating gives CASSPPLAGETGELFF.

The J gene is TRBJ1-1, the V gene TRBV5-1; weak D call: TRBD1 (6 bases). CDR1 and CDR2 (germline): SGHRS, YFSETQ. Trimming left V 2 bases short and J 5 bases short, with 13 bases between. The CDR3 totals 14 residues. In nucleotides, the CDR3 is TGCGCCAGCAGCTTTTTACAGGGAGAAACTGAAGCTTTCTTT. Translation: CASSFLQGETEAFF.

The rearrangement links TRBV3-1 to TRBJ2-7; 7 bases agree with TRBD2. The trim removed 1 base at V and 7 bases at J, leaving 10 bases unmatched. Germline V gene lookup returns CDR1 LGHDT and CDR2 YNNKEL (reference sequence). The length of the CDR3 is 15 residues. This CDR3 reads CASSQAGGLWWEQYF. The CDR3 DNA follows: TGTGCCAGCAGCCAAGCGGGGGGACTTTGGTGGGAGCAGTACTTC.

This clonotype was seen repeatedly, ten times or more. The chain has TRBV7-2 and TRBJ2-7; TRBD2 matches at 11 bases. The V gene's germline CDR1 is SGHTA and CDR2 FQGNSA. This CDR3 has 16 amino acids. J lost 4 bases, V lost 5 bases, and 10 bases had no gene match. CDR3 amino acids: CASSPGGLAGKYEQYF. CDR3 nucleotides: TGTGCCAGCAGCCCAGGTGGACTAGCGGGCAAGTACGAGCAGTACTTC.

This clonotype was seen more than once but under ten times. J is TRBJ2-3 and V is TRBV13; TRBD2 might be the D (6 bases). CDR1 is PRHDT, CDR2 FYEKMQ, per germline (reference sequence). This CDR3 has 15 residues. V shed 5 bases and J shed 2 bases, with 14 bases lying between them. The CDR3 sequence: CASSPLAPLTDTQYF. CDR3 sequence (DNA): TGTGCCAGCAGCCCGCTAGCGCCTCTCACAGATACGCAGTATTTT.

There are many counts of this clonotype. The chain combines TRBV7-2 with TRBJ1-4, with 8 bases fitting TRBD1. The V and J ends lost 5 bases and 8 bases, in that order; junction bases with no gene match: 4. The CDR3 loop spans 13 amino acids. Germline V gene data show CDR1 as SGHTA and CDR2 as FQGNSA. This chain's CDR3 is CASSLDRGEKLFF. CDR3 nucleotides: TGTGCCAGCAGCCTCGACAGGGGAGAAAAACTGTTTTTT.

This clonotype was counted between two and nine times. The rearrangement uses TRBV12-3 or TRBV12-4 and TRBJ1-1; 7 bases map to TRBD1. V was pared by 3 bases and J by 1 base, with 5 bases of the junction left unmatched. The CDR3 has 15 amino acids. The CDR3 nucleotides read TGTGCCAGCAGTTTGAGGGGGCAGACGAACACTGAAGCTTTCTTT. Translating it yields CASSLRGQTNTEAFF.

The table lists this clonotype with a few counts. The CDR3 sequence is CASNRVHETQYF. In DNA form, the CDR3 reads TGTGCCAGCAACAGGGTGCACGAGACCCAGTACTTC. This chain connects TRBV6-5 to TRBJ2-5, with TRBD1 as a possible D gene (6 bases). This CDR3 is 12 amino acids long. Trimming took 7 bases from V and 5 from J, leaving 11 bases between them. Germline V gives CDR1 MNHEY, CDR2 SVGAGI.

This rearrangement joins TRBV20-1 to TRBJ1-1, with D uncertain. With 5 bases removed from V and 3 bases from J, the gap between germline ends came to 16 bases. This CDR3 region has 14 residues. CDR1 and CDR2 from the germline V gene are DFQATT and SNEGSKA (reference sequence). DNA of the CDR3: TGCAGTGCTCGAAGAGCGTCCCTGGACACTGAAGCTTTCTTT. This encodes CSARRASLDTEAFF.

V is TRBV20-1 and J is TRBJ2-7; tentative D call: TRBD2 (5 bases). Germline-derived CDR1 and CDR2 are DFQATT and SNEGSKA (reference sequence). CDR3 length: 14 amino acids. V was clipped by 0 bases and J by 0 bases, with 9 bases between them. CDR3 nucleotide sequence: TGCAGTGCTAGAGATCCGAGGGTCTCCTACGAGCAGTACTTC. Its protein is CSARDPRVSYEQYF.